Presented here are 21 T cell receptor beta chains from one specimen sequenced in a study of blood T cell repertoires in COVID-19. Only in-frame clones appear in the TCRdb table, and some are missing; sequencing was by immunoSEQ multiplex PCR. The data contain about 130,000 clones, 85% of them singletons. The sample was peripheral blood. All receptors come from a man at least 80 years old with active or convalescent COVID-19.

V and J are TRBV5-6 and TRBJ2-1; 7 bases are a match to TRBD2. The CDR3 is 13 residues long. Germline-derived CDR1 and CDR2 are SGHDT and YYEEEE. Germline trimming cut 0 bases from V and 8 bases from J; bases unmatched to any gene: 2. The CDR3 nucleotides are TGTGCCAGCAGCTTGGACGGGGGGTATGAGCAGTTCTTC. This encodes CASSLDGGYEQFF.

V and J are TRBV7-2 and TRBJ2-5, with D uncertain. The CDR3 is 13 residues long. V was pared by 4 bases and J by 7 bases, with 13 bases between. Germline CDR1 is SGHTA and CDR2 is FQGNSA. CDR3 sequence (DNA): TGTGCCAGCAGCTGGGCAAGTGGCGTGACCCAGTACTTC. Protein sequence: CASSWASGVTQYF.

The table lists this clone with a few counts. This rearrangement joins TRBV4-2 to TRBJ2-7, with D possibly being TRBD2 (6 bases). V was cut by 3 bases and J by 2 bases, with 20 bases left in between. Germline values: CDR1 LGHNA, CDR2 YNFKEQ. The CDR3 has 17 residues. The CDR3 DNA reads as TGTGCCAGCAGCCACGACCCCGGGGCGGCGGGACCCTACGAGCAGTACTTC. Its translation: CASSHDPGAAGPYEQYF.

This chain uses TRBV30 with TRBJ1-4; TRBD1 agrees at 7 bases. V shed 0 bases and J 5 bases; nucleotides not matched to a gene: 12. Germline values: CDR1 GTSNPN, CDR2 SVGIG (reference sequence). There are 17 residues in the CDR3. Here the CDR3 DNA reads TGTGCCTGGAGTGTCCCCAAGACAGGGAAGTCGAATGAAAAACTGTTTTTT. It encodes CAWSVPKTGKSNEKLFF.

The genes are TRBV2 and TRBJ1-4; 7 bases fit TRBD1. V dropped 4 bases and J dropped 8; count of bases not matched to a gene: 10. In germline, CDR1 is SNHLY, CDR2 FYNNEI. This CDR3 spans 15 amino acids. The CDR3 nucleotides read TGTGCCAGCAGTGTTCGGGCAGGGGGTCGCGAAAAACTGTTTTTT. Translating it yields CASSVRAGGREKLFF.

The rearrangement uses TRBV5-6 and TRBJ2-5, with D maybe TRBD1 (6 bases). The germline gives CDR1 SGHDT, CDR2 YYEEEE. This CDR3 is 13 amino acids long. V lost 8 bases and J 5 bases, leaving 16 bases between the germline ends. The chain's CDR3 is CASGQGSKETQYF. The CDR3 nucleotides read TGTGCCAGTGGCCAGGGGTCTAAGGAGACCCAGTACTTC.

This chain uses TRBV11-1 with TRBJ2-5, with 11 bases that match TRBD1. This CDR3 has 15 amino acids. Germline trimming cut 8 bases from V and 3 bases from J; bases unmatched to any gene: 8. Germline V gene data show CDR1 as SGHAT and CDR2 as FQDESV (reference sequence). The CDR3 DNA is TGTGCCAGCGGAGGTCCGGGACAGGGGGAAGAGACCCAGTACTTC. Residues: CASGGPGQGEETQYF.

This clone appeared a few times. The chain is built from TRBV4-2 and TRBJ2-5; tentative D call: TRBD2 (5 bases). The CDR3 has 18 amino acids. V lost 0 bases to trimming and J lost 2 bases, with 19 bases between them. Germline V gene sequence: CDR1 LGHNA, CDR2 YNFKEQ. CDR3 amino acids: CASSQDLRARVEQETQYF. In DNA, the CDR3 is TGTGCCAGCAGCCAAGATCTGCGGGCGCGCGTGGAGCAAGAGACCCAGTACTTC.

The chain employs TRBV25-1 and TRBJ1-6, with D unclear. CDR1 and CDR2 (germline): MGHDK, SYGVNS. V shed 5 bases and J shed 2 bases, with 10 bases lying between them. CDR3 length: 15 amino acids. In DNA, the CDR3 is TGTGCCAGCAGTATGGGCAGACCCTATAATTCACCCCTCCACTTT. Its translation: CASSMGRPYNSPLHF. The full variable domain, completed using reference TRBV25-1 and TRBJ1-6, is EADIYQTPRYLVIGTGKKITLECSQTMGHDKMYWYQQDPGMELHLIHYSYGVNSTEKGDLSSESTVSRIRTEHFPLTLESARPSHTSQYLCASSMGRPYNSPLHFGNGTRLTVT.

In its sample, this clone was seen once. The gene calls are TRBV7-6 and TRBJ1-2; TRBD1 might be the D (6 bases). This CDR3 comprises 15 residues. The V and J ends lost 5 bases and 8 bases respectively, with 21 bases between them. The germline gives CDR1 SGHVS, CDR2 FNYEAQ. Here the CDR3 reads CASSRHMAGADGYTF. CDR3 bases: TGTGCCAGCAGCCGCCATATGGCAGGGGCCGACGGCTACACCTTC.

This clone was recorded a few times. V usage is TRBV10-3 and J usage is TRBJ1-3; TRBD1 matches at 7 bases. CDR1 is ENHRY, CDR2 SYGVKD, per germline. The CDR3 extends over 14 amino acids. Trimming took 8 bases from V and 2 from J; bases not matched to a gene: 6. CDR3 sequence: CAIAGGAAGNTIYF. The CDR3 DNA sequence: TGTGCCATCGCAGGGGGTGCGGCTGGAAACACCATATATTTT.

The chain recombines TRBV30 with TRBJ1-2; perhaps TRBD1 as D (6 bases). Per the germline V gene, CDR1 is GTSNPN and CDR2 is SVGIG (reference sequence). Trimming left V 5 bases short and J 6 bases short, with 13 bases between. This CDR3 is built from 12 residues. The CDR3 region is CAWSLGADGYTF. The CDR3 DNA is TGTGCCTGGTCCTTGGGGGCTGATGGCTACACCTTC.

The gene calls are TRBV6-1 and TRBJ1-6; D is unresolved. The V and J ends lost 2 bases and 5 bases respectively, with 10 bases between them. The CDR3 length is 15 residues. CDR1 MNHNS and CDR2 SASEGT come from the germline V gene. The CDR3 DNA reads as TGTGCCAGCAGTGAAAGTGGACTGAATAATTCACCCCTCCACTTT. Amino acid sequence: CASSESGLNNSPLHF.

J is TRBJ1-1 and V is TRBV7-2; D not resolved. The germline V gene has CDR1 SGHTA and CDR2 FQGNSA. Trimming left V 2 bases short and J 5 bases short, with 6 bases between. The CDR3 has 12 residues. The CDR3 reads CASSLLFTEAFF. In DNA, the CDR3 is TGTGCCAGCAGCTTACTTTTTACTGAAGCTTTCTTT.

The rearrangement links TRBV27 to TRBJ2-1; 8 bases map to TRBD2. Unmatched junction bases numbered 15, after V lost 4 bases and J lost 7 bases. CDR1 is MNHEY and CDR2 is SMNVEV in the germline V gene (reference sequence). The CDR3 extends over 17 amino acids. The CDR3 loop reads CASSSRRTSPNLNEQFF. For the CDR3, the DNA is TGTGCCAGCAGTTCCCGCCGGACTAGCCCGAATTTAAATGAGCAGTTCTTC.

The chain recombines TRBV6-5 with TRBJ1-2, with D possibly matching TRBD1 (6 bases). The V gene's germline CDR1 is MNHEY and CDR2 SVGAGI. V was shortened by 8 bases and J by 4 bases, with 17 bases between the two germline ends. The length of the CDR3 is 14 residues. The chain's CDR3 is CASWTPTGTYGYTF. CDR3 in DNA: TGTGCCAGCTGGACCCCCACAGGGACCTATGGCTACACCTTC.

V gene TRBV29-1 combines with J gene TRBJ1-1, with TRBD1 as a possible D gene (6 bases). The CDR3 covers 12 residues. The germline gives CDR1 SQVTM, CDR2 ANQGSEA. The germline V and J ends were trimmed by 4 bases and 1 base, with 7 bases remaining between them. The CDR3: CSVGGGNTEAFF. As DNA, the CDR3 is TGCAGCGTTGGAGGGGGGAACACTGAAGCTTTCTTT.

This chain joins TRBV27 and TRBJ2-1; 8 bases are shared with TRBD2. V trimming: 2 bases; J trimming: 6 bases; junction bases outside the gene matches: 3. The CDR3 runs 14 residues. Germline assignment: CDR1 MNHEY and CDR2 SMNVEV (reference sequence). In DNA form, the CDR3 reads TGTGCCAGCAGTTTAAGGGCGGGAGGCAATGAGCAGTTCTTC. It is translated as CASSLRAGGNEQFF.

The V call is TRBV6-2 or TRBV6-3, the J call TRBJ1-6; D is unresolved. CDR1 is MNHEY, CDR2 SVGEGT, per germline. CDR3 length: 16 residues. V was shortened by 2 bases and J by 7 bases, with 15 bases between the two germline ends. CDR3 loop: CASSYPRVLRNSPLHF. Here the CDR3 DNA reads TGTGCCAGCAGTTACCCGAGGGTTCTGCGCAATTCACCCCTCCACTTT.

The chain links TRBV6-5 to TRBJ1-3; 8 bases are shared with TRBD1. The CDR3 spans 14 residues. CDR1 and CDR2 (germline): MNHEY, SVGAGI. Trimming removed 6 bases from V and 2 bases from J; junction bases left unmatched: 3. The CDR3 spells CASRMDRAGNTIYF. Here the CDR3 DNA reads TGTGCCAGCAGAATGGACAGGGCTGGAAACACCATATATTTT.

In this sample, this clone turned up a few times. The J gene is TRBJ1-5, the V gene TRBV19; possible D gene TRBD1, 5 bases. V shed 0 bases and J shed 9 bases, with 6 bases lying between them. Germline-derived CDR1 and CDR2 are LNHDA and SQIVND (reference sequence). This CDR3 is 12 amino acids long. CDR3 amino acids: CASSIEGRPQHF. The CDR3, as DNA: TGTGCCAGTAGTATAGAGGGGCGGCCCCAGCATTTT.